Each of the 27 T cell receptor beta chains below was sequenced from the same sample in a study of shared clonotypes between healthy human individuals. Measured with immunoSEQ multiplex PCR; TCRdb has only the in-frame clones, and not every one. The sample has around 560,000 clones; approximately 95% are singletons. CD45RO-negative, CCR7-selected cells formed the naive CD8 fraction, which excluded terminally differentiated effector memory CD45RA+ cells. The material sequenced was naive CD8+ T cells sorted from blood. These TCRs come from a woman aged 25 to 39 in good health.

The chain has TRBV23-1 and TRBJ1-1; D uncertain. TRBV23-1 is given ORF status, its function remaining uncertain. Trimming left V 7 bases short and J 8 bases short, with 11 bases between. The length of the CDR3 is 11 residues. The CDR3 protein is CASTPMGEAFF. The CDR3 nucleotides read TGCGCCAGCACCCCTATGGGGGAAGCTTTCTTT.

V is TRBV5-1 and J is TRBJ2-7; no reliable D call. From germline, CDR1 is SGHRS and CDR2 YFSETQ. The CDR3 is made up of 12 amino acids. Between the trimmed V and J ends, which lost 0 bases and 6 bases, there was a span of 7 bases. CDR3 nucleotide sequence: TGCGCCAGCAGCTTGGTCACAGCCGAGCAGTACTTC. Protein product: CASSLVTAEQYF.

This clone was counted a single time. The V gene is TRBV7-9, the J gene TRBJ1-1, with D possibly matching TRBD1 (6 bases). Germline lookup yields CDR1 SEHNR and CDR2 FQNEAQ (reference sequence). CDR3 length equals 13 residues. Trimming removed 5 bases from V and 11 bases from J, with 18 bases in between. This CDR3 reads CASSGSGGAGAFF. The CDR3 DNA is TGTGCCAGCAGCGGCTCTGGGGGGGCGGGTGCTTTCTTT.

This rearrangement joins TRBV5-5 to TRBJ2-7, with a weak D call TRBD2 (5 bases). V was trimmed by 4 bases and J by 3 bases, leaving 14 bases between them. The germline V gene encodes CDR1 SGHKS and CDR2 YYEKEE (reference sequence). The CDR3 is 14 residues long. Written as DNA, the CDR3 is TGTGCCAGCAGCCTACCAGAGGGCCGCTACGAGCAGTACTTC. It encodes CASSLPEGRYEQYF. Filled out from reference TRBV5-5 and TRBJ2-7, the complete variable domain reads DAGVTQSPTHLIKTRGQQVTLRCSPISGHKSVSWYQQVLGQGPQFIFQYYEKEERGRGNFPDRFSARQFPNYSSELNVNALLLGDSALYLCASSLPEGRYEQYFGPGTRLTVT.

In nucleotides, the CDR3 is TGTGCCAGCAGCTTAGTAGGTGCAACTAATGAAAAACTGTTTTTT. It specifies CASSLVGATNEKLFF. The V gene is TRBV7-9, the J gene TRBJ1-4; D gene ambiguous. V was cut by 1 base and J by 0 bases, with 6 bases left in between. This CDR3 is 15 amino acids long. Germline-derived CDR1 and CDR2 are SEHNR and FQNEAQ (reference sequence).

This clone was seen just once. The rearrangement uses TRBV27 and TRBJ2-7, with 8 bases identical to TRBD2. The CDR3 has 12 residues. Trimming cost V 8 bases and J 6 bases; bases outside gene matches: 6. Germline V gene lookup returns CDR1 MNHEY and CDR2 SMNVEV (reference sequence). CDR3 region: CASSPGGSEQYF. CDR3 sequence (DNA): TGTGCCAGCTCCCCGGGAGGGTCCGAGCAGTACTTC.

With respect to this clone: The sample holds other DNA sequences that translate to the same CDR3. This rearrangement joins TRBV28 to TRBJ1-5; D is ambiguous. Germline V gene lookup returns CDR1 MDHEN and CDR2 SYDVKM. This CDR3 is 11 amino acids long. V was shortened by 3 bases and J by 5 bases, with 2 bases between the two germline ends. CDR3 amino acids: CASSFDQPQHF. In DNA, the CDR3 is TGTGCCAGCAGTTTTGATCAGCCCCAGCATTTT.

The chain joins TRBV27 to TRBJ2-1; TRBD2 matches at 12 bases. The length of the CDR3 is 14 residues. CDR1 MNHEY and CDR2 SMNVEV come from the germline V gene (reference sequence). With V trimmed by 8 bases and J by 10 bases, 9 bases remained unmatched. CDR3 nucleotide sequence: TGTGCCAGCGGTCTAGCGGGAGGGCCTGGGGAGCAGTTCTTC. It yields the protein CASGLAGGPGEQFF.

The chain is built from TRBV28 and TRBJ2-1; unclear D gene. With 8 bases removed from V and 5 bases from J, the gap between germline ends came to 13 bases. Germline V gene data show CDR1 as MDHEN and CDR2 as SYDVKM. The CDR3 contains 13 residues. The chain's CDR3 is CASRAFAHNEQFF. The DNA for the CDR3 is TGTGCCAGCCGGGCCTTTGCCCACAATGAGCAGTTCTTC.

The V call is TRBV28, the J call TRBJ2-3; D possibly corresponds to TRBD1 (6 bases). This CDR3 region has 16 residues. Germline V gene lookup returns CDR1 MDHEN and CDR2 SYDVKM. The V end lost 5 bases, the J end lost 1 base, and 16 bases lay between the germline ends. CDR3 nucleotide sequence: TGTGCCAGCAGTCAGCGGACAGCTTCAGGCACAGATACGCAGTATTTT. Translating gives CASSQRTASGTDTQYF.

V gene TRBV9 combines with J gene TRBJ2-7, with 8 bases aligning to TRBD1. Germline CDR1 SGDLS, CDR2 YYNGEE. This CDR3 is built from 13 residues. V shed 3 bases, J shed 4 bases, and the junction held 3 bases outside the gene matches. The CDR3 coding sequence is TGTGCCAGCAGCGCGGACAGGGAGTACGAGCAGTACTTC. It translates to CASSADREYEQYF.

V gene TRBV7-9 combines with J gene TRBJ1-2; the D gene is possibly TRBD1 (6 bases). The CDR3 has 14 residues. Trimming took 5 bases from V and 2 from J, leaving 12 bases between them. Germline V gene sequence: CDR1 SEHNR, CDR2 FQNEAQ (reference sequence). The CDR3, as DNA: TGTGCCAGCAGCAGAACAACAGGGAACTATGGCTACACCTTC. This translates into CASSRTTGNYGYTF.

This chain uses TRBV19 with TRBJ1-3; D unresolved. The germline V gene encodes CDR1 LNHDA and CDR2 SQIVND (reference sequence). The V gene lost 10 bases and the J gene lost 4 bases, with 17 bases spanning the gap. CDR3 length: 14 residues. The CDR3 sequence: CATPRQLRGNTIYF. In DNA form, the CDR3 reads TGTGCCACCCCACGGCAGCTTAGAGGAAACACCATATATTTT.

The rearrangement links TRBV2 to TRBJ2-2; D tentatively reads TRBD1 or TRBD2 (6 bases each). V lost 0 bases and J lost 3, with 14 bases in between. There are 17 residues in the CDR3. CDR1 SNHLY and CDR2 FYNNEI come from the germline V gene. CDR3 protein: CASSEALKEGDTGELFF. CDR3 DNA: TGTGCCAGCAGTGAAGCGCTGAAGGAGGGGGACACCGGGGAGCTGTTTTTT.

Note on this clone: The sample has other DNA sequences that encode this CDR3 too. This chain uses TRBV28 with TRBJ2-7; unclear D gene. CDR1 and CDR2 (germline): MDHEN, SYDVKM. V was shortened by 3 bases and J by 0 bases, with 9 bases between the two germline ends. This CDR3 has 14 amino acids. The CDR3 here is CASSLVGSSYEQYF. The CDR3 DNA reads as TGTGCCAGCAGTTTGGTGGGAAGCTCCTACGAGCAGTACTTC.

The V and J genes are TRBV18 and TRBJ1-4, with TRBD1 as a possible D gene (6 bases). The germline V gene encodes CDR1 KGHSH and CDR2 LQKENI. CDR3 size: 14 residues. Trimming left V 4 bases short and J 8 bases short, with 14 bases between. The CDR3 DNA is TGTGCCAGCTCACGGACAGCGTTTAACGAAAAACTGTTTTTT. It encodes CASSRTAFNEKLFF.

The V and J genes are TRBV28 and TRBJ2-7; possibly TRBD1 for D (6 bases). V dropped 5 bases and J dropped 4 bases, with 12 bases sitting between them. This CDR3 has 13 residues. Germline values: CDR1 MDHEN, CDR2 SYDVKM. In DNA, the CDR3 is TGTGCCAGCAGTCCGGTGGACAGATACGAGCAGTACTTC. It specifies CASSPVDRYEQYF.

CDR3 nucleotide sequence: TGTGCCAGCAGGGCTAGCGGCCCAGGATACGAGCAGTACTTC. The encoded protein is CASRASGPGYEQYF. The chain couples TRBV6-5 to TRBJ2-7; 7 positions agree with TRBD2. Germline CDR1 MNHEY, CDR2 SVGAGI. This CDR3 is built from 14 residues. Unmatched junction bases numbered 9, after V lost 6 bases and J lost 4 bases.

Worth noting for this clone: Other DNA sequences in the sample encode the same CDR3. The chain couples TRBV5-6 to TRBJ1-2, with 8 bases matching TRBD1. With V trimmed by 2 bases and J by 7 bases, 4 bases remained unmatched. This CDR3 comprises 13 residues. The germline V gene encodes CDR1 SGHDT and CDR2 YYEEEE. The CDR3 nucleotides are TGTGCCAGCAGCTTAGGACAGGGTGGTGGCTACACCTTC. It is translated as CASSLGQGGGYTF.

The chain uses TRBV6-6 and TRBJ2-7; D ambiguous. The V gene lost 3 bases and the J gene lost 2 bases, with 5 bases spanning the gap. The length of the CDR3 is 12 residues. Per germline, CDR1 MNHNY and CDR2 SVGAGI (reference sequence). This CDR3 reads CASSYNPYEQYF. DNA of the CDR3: TGTGCCAGCAGTTATAATCCCTACGAGCAGTACTTC.

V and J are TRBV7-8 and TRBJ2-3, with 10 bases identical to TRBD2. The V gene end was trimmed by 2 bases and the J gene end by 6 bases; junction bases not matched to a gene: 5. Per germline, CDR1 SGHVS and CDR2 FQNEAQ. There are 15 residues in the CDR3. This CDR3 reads CASSLISGRRDTQYF. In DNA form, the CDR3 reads TGTGCCAGCAGCTTAATTAGCGGGAGGCGGGATACGCAGTATTTT. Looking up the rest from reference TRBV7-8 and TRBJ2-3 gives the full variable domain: GAGVSQSPRYKVAKRGQDVALRCDPISGHVSLFWYQQALGQGPEFLTYFQNEAQLDKSGLPSDRFFAERPEGSVSTLKIQRTQQEDSAVYLCASSLISGRRDTQYFGPGTRLTVL.

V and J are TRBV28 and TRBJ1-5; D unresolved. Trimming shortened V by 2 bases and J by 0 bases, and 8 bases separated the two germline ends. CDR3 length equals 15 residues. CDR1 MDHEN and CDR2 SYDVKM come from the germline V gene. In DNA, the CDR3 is TGTGCCAGCAGTTTAGACTGGGGTAGCAATCAGCCCCAGCATTTT. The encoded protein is CASSLDWGSNQPQHF.

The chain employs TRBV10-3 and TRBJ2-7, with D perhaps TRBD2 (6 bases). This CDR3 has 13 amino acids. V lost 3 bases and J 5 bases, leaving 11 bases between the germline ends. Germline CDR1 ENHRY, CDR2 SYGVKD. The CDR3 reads CAISDAGTNEQYF. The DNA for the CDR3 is TGTGCCATCAGTGACGCGGGAACCAACGAGCAGTACTTC.

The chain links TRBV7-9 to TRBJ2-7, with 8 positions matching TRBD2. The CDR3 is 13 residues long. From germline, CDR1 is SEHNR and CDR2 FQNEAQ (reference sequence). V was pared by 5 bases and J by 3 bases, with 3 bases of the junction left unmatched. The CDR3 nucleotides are TGTGCCAGCAGCGGCGGGACTAGCTACGAGCAGTACTTC. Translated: CASSGGTSYEQYF.

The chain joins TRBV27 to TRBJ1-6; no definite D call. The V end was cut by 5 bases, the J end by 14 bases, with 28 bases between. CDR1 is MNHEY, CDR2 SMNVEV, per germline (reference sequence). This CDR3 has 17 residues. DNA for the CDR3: TGTGCCAGCAGTGCCTATCCCGGACTCGGGGTTGGTGGATCCCTCCACTTT. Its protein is CASSAYPGLGVGGSLHF.

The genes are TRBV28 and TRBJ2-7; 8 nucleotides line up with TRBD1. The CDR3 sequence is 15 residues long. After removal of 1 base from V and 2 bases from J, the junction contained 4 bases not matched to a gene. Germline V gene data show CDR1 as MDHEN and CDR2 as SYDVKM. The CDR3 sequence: CASSLYRGNPYEQYF. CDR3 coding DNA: TGTGCCAGCAGTTTATACAGGGGGAATCCCTACGAGCAGTACTTC.

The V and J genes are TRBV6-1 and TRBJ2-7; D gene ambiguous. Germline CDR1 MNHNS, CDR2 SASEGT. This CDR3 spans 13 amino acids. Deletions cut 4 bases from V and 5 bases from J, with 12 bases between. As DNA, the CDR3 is TGTGCCAGCAGTGGGTTGTCCCTCGACGAGCAGTACTTC. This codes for CASSGLSLDEQYF.